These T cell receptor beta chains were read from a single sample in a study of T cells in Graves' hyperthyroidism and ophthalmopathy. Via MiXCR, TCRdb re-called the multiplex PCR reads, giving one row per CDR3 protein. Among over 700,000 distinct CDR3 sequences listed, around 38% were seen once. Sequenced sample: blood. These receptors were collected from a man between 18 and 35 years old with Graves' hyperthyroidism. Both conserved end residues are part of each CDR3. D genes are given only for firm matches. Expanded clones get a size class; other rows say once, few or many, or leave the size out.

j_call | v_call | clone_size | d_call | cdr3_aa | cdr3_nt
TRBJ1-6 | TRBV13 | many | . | CASSLRGGAASPLHF | TGTGCCAGCAGCCTAAGGGGAGGTGCGGCCTCACCCCTCCACTTT
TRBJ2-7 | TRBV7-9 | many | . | CASSSLTETYEQYF | TGTGCCAGCAGCTCCCTGACAGAAACCTACGAGCAGTACTTC
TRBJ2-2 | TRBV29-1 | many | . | CSVLGPWGVTGELFF | TGCAGCGTCCTAGGGCCCTGGGGAGTCACCGGGGAGCTGTTTTTT
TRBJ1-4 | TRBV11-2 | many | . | CASSLRLTPEKLFF | TGTGCCAGCAGCCTACGGCTAACCCCGGAAAAACTGTTTTTT
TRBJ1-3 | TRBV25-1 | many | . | CASKWSGAGNTIYF | TGTGCCAGCAAATGGTCAGGGGCTGGAAACACCATATATTTT
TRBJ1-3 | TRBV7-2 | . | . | CASSPDTGSGNTIYF | TGCGCCAGCAGCCCGGACACCGGCTCTGGAAACACCATATATTTT
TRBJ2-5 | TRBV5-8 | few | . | CASSSDRQTQYF | TGTGCCAGCAGCTCCGACAGGCAGACCCAGTACTTC
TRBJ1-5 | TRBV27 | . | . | CASSLSWGNNQPQHF | TGTGCCAGCAGTTTATCATGGGGAAACAATCAGCCCCAGCATTTT
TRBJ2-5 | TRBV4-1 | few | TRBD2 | CASSLGLAGVRETQYF | TGCGCCAGCAGCCTTGGACTAGCGGGAGTTCGGGAGACCCAGTACTTC
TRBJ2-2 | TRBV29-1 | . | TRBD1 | CSVLGQGLALFF | TGCAGCGTTCTCGGACAGGGACTGGCTTTGTTTTTT
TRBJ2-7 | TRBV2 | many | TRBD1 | CASHRGRSYEQYF | TGTGCCAGCCACAGGGGGCGTTCTTACGAGCAGTACTTC
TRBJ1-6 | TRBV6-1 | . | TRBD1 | CASSLTSGTGGSPLHF | TGTGCCAGCAGCCTCACCTCCGGGACAGGGGGGTCACCCCTCCACTTT
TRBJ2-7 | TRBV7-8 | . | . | CASSFLDISYEQYF | TGTGCCAGCAGCTTTTTAGACATCTCCTACGAGCAGTACTTC
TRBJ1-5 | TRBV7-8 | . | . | CASSLGAAQGNQPQHF | TGTGCCAGCAGCTTAGGCGCCGCGCAGGGGAATCAGCCCCAGCATTTT
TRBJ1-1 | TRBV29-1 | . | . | CSLVENTEAFF | TGCAGCCTAGTCGAGAACACTGAAGCTTTCTTT
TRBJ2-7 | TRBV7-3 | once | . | CASSKGPPYEQYF | TGTGCCAGCAGCAAGGGACCCCCCTACGAGCAGTACTTC
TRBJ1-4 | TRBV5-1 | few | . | CASSPQGRDIQFF | TGCGCCAGCAGCCCTCAAGGGCGGGACATTCAGTTTTTT
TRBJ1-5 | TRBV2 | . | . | CASSLSGFGNQPQHF | TGTGCCAGCAGTTTATCAGGGTTCGGCAATCAGCCCCAGCATTTT
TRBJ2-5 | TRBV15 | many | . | CATSRERTETQYF | TGTGCCACCAGCAGAGAAAGGACAGAGACCCAGTACTTC
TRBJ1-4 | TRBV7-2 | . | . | CASSFPGLRLFF | TGTGCCAGCAGCTTTCCGGGCCTAAGGCTGTTTTTT